The subject of this entry is one T cell receptor (beta chain). This sample was taken from a study of blood T cell repertoires in COVID-19. As for the study in general: Researchers got acute and convalescent COVID-19 samples from the United States, Italy and Spain. Nucleic acid was either cDNA or gDNA, and it came from T cells, B-cell-depleted T cells, or PBMCs.

Per the study methods: Nucleated cell counts were estimated from reference gene primer amplification. TCRdb's table, derived via immunoSEQ multiplex PCR, lists solely in-frame clones and lacks some. That table supplies the V and J calls and clone size; D and trimming were determined from the DNA. This sample carries some 200,000 clones, roughly 88% of them seen once, and the ten largest clones take 9.7%. The sample taken for sequencing was peripheral blood. The receptor comes from a man over 45 with active or convalescent COVID-19.

The CDR3, as DNA: TGTGCCAGCTCACCCAGGCCTGGGACTAGCGGGAGTTCCTACAATGAGCAGTTCTTC. This translates into CASSPRPGTSGSSYNEQFF. The V gene is TRBV18, the J gene TRBJ2-1; TRBD2 matches at 14 bases. The junction had 8 bases not matched to a gene; V was cut back by 3 bases and J by 1 base. Germline loops: CDR1 KGHSH, CDR2 LQKENI. The CDR3 sequence is 19 residues long.